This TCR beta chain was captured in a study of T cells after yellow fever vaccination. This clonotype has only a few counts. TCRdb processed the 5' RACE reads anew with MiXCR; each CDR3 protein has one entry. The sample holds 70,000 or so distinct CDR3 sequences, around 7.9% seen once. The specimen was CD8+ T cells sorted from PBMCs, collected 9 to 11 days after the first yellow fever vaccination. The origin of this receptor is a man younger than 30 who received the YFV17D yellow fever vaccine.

Here the CDR3 reads CASSFRQMNTEAFF. CDR3 nucleotide sequence: TGCGCCAGCAGCTTTAGACAAATGAACACTGAAGCTTTCTTT. The V and J genes are TRBV5-1 and TRBJ1-1; D remains unclear. The CDR3 is 14 residues long. Germline V gene lookup returns CDR1 SGHRS and CDR2 YFSETQ. V lost 2 bases and J lost 0, with 8 bases in between.